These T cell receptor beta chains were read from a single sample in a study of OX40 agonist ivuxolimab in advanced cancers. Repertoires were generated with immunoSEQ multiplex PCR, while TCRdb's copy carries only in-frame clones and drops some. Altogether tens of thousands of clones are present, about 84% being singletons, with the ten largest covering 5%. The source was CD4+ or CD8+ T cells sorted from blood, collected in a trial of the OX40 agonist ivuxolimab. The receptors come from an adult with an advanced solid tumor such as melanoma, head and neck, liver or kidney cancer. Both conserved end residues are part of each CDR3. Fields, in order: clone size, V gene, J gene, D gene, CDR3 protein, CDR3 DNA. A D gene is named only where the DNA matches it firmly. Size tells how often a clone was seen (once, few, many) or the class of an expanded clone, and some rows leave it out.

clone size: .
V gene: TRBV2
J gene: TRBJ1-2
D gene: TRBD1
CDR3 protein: CASSEGRGQGGYTF
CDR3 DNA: TGTGCCAGCAGTGAAGGCAGGGGGCAAGGTGGCTACACCTTC

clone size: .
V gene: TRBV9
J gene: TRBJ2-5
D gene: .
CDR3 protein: CASSPPRGGETQYF
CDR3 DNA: TGTGCCAGCAGCCCTCCCCGAGGCGGGGAGACCCAGTACTTC

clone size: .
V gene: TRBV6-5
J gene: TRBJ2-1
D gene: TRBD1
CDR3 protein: CASSYGQGSYNEQFF
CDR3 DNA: TGTGCCAGCAGTTACGGACAGGGCTCCTACAATGAGCAGTTCTTC

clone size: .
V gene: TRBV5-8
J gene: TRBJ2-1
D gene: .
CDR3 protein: CASTPILGYEQFF
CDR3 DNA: TGTGCCAGCACCCCCATCCTCGGATATGAGCAGTTCTTC

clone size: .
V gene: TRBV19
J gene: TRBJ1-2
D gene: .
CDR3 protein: CASSMGRYGYTF
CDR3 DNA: TGTGCCAGTAGTATGGGAAGATATGGCTACACCTTC

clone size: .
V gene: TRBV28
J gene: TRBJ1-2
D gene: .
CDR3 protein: CASSSQRGYGYTF
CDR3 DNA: TGTGCCAGCAGTTCGCAGCGAGGCTATGGCTACACCTTC

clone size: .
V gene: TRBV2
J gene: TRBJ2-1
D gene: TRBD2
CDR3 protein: CASSRLAGNYNEQFF
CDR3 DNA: TGTGCCAGCAGTAGACTAGCGGGGAACTACAATGAGCAGTTCTTC

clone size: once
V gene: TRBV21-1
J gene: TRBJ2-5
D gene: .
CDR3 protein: CASSHLNSPVYVETQYF
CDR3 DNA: TGTGCCAGCAGTCACTTAAATTCGCCAGTTTACGTAGAGACCCAGTACTTC

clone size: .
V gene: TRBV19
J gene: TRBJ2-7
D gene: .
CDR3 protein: CASSIQSGNEQYF
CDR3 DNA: TGTGCCAGTAGTATACAGTCAGGGAACGAGCAGTACTTC

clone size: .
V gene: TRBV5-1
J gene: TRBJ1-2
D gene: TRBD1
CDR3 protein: CASSLGTGGTNYGYTF
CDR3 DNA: TGCGCCAGCAGCTTGGGGACAGGGGGTACTAACTATGGCTACACCTTC

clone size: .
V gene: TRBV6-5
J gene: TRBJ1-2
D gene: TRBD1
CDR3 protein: CASSYTRGDGYTF
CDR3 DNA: TGTGCCAGCAGTTACACCAGGGGGGATGGCTACACCTTC

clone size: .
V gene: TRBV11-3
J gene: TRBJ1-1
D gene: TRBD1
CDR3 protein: CASSSGQGENTEAFF
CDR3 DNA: TGTGCCAGCAGCTCAGGACAGGGGGAAAACACTGAAGCTTTCTTT

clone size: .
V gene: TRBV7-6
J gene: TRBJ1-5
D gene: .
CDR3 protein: CASATGGNQPQHF
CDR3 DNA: TGTGCCAGCGCGACGGGGGGCAATCAGCCCCAGCATTTT

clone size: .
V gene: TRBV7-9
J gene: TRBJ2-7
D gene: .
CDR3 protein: CASSLAANYEQYF
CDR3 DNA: TGTGCTAGCAGCTTAGCAGCCAACTACGAGCAGTACTTC

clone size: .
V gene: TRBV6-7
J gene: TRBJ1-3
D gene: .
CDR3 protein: CASSNSTGHPGNTIYF
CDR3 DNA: TGTGCCAGCAGTAACTCCACGGGACACCCTGGAAACACCATATATTTT

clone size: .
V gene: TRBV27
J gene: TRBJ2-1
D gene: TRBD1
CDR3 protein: CASSQGWGQAVYNEQFF
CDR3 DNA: TGTGCCAGCAGCCAAGGTTGGGGACAGGCGGTTTACAATGAGCAGTTCTTC

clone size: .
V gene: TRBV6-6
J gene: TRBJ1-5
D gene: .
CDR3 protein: CASRGTNQPQHF
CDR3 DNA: TGTGCCAGCAGAGGGACCAATCAGCCCCAGCATTTT

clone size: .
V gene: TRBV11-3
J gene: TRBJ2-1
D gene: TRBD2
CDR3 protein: CASSSGTSGYNEQFF
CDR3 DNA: TGTGCCAGCAGCTCCGGGACTAGCGGCTACAATGAGCAGTTCTTC

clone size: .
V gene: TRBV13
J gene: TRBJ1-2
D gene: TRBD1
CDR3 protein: CASSLGWTGGQGYGYTF
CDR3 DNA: TGTGCCAGCAGCTTGGGATGGACAGGGGGCCAGGGCTATGGCTACACCTTC

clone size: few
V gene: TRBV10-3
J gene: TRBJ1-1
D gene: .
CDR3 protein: CAISGGATSGMNTEAFF
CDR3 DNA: TGTGCCATCAGTGGCGGGGCCACATCCGGGATGAACACTGAAGCTTTCTTT

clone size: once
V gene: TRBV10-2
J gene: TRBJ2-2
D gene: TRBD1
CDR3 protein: CASSPGTGATGELFF
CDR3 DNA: TGCGCCAGCAGTCCGGGGACAGGGGCGACCGGGGAGCTGTTTTTT

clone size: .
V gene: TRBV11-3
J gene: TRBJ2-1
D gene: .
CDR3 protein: CASSSIRNNEQFF
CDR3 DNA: TGTGCCAGCAGCTCCATACGCAACAATGAGCAGTTCTTC

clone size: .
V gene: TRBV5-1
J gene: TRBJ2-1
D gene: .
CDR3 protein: CASSFASDTYNEQFF
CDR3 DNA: TGCGCCAGCAGCTTCGCTAGCGACACCTACAATGAGCAGTTCTTC

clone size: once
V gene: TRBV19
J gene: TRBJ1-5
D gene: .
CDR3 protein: CASSIQTEGNQPQHF
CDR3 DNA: TGTGCCAGTAGTATACAGACAGAGGGCAATCAGCCCCAGCATTTT

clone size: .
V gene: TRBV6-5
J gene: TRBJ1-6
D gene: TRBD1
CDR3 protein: CASSYSRTGDSPLHF
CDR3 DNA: TGTGCCAGCAGTTACTCCCGGACAGGGGATTCACCCCTCCACTTT

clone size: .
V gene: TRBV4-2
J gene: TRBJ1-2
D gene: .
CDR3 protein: CASSQESRGHTF
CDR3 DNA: TGTGCCAGCAGCCAGGAGAGCCGGGGGCACACCTTC

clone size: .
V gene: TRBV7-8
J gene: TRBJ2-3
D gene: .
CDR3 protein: CASSLVRGTLGSDTQYF
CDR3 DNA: TGTGCCAGCAGCTTGGTTCGGGGTACCTTAGGATCGGATACGCAGTATTTT

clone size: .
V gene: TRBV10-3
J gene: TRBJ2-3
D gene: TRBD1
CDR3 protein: CAIEGADTDTQYF
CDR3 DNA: TGTGCCATCGAGGGGGCGGACACAGATACGCAGTATTTT

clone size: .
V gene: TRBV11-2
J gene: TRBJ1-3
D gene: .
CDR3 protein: CASSLDLEGGYTIYF
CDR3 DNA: TGTGCCAGCAGCTTAGATCTTGAGGGGGGATACACCATATATTTT

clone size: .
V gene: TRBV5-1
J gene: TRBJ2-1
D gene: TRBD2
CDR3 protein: CASSPPPGAGGADEQFF
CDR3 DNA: TGCGCCAGCAGCCCCCCCCCGGGGGCGGGGGGGGCGGATGAGCAGTTCTTC

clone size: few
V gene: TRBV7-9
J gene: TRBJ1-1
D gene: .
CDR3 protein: CASSFGPNTEAFF
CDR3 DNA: TGTGCCAGCAGCTTCGGACCGAACACTGAAGCTTTCTTT

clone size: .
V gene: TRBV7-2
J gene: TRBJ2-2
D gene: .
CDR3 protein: CASRNRGSTGELFF
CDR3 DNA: TGTGCCAGCAGAAATCGGGGTTCCACCGGGGAGCTGTTTTTT

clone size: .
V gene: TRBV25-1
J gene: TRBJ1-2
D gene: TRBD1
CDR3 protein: CASRPNWGQGYGYTF
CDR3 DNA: TGTGCCAGCAGACCCAATTGGGGACAGGGCTATGGCTACACCTTC

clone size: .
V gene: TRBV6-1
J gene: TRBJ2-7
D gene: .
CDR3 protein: CASSPGPGWYEQYF
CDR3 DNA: TGTGCCAGCAGTCCGGGCCCCGGGTGGTACGAGCAGTACTTC

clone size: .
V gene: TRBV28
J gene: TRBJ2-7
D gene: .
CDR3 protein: CASVNSYEQYF
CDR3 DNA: TGTGCCAGCGTAAACTCCTACGAGCAGTACTTC

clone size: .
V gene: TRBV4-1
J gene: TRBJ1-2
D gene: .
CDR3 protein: CASSQTRGVDGYTF
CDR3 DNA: TGCGCCAGCAGCCAAACACGTGGGGTGGATGGCTACACCTTC

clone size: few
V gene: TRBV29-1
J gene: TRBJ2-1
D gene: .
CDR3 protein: CSVLVEGPYNEQFF
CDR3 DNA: TGCAGCGTCCTGGTGGAGGGCCCATACAATGAGCAGTTCTTC

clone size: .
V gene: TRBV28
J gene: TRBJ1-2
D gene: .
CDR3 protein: CASSLRLYGYTF
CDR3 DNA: TGTGCCAGCAGTTTAAGACTTTATGGCTACACCTTC

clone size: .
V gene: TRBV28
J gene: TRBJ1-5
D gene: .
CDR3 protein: CASLGHLPSNQPQHF
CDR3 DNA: TGTGCCAGCCTGGGACACCTCCCGAGTAATCAGCCCCAGCATTTT

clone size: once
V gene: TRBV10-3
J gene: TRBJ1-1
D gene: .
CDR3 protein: CAIREMMNTEAFF
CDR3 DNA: TGTGCCATCAGGGAGATGATGAACACTGAAGCTTTCTTT

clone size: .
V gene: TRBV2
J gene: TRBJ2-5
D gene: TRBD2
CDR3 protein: CASSYLGLAGGETQYF
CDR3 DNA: TGTGCCAGCAGTTACCTAGGACTAGCGGGGGGTGAGACCCAGTACTTC

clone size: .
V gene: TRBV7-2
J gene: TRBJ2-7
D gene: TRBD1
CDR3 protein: CASSFPPGQAYF
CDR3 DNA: TGTGCCAGCAGCTTCCCGCCGGGACAGGCGTACTTC

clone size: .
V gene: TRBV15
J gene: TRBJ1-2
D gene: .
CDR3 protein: CATRPTDSFPFYGYTF
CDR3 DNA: TGTGCCACCAGGCCCACAGACAGCTTCCCTTTCTATGGCTACACCTTC

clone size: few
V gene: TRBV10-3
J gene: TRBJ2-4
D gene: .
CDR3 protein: CAISESVTVIAKNIQYF
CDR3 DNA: TGTGCCATCAGTGAGTCGGTGACTGTCATAGCCAAAAACATTCAGTACTTC

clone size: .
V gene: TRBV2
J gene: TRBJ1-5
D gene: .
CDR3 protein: CASSALVLDGNQPQHF
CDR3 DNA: TGTGCCAGCAGCGCACTGGTGTTGGATGGCAATCAGCCCCAGCATTTT

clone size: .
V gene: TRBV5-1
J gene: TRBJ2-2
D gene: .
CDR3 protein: CASSLDSANTGELFF
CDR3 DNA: TGCGCCAGCAGCTTGGACAGCGCGAACACCGGGGAGCTGTTTTTT

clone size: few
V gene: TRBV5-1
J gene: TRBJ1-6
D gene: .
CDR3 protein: CASSLDTTYNSPLHF
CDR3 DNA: TGCGCCAGCAGCTTGGACACCACCTATAATTCACCCCTCCACTTT

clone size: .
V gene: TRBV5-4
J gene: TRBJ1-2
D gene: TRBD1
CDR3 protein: CASSPGQGAYGYTF
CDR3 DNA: TGTGCCAGCAGCCCAGGACAGGGGGCCTATGGCTACACCTTC

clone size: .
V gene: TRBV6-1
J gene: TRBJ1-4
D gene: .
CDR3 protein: CASRGMTDSNEKLFF
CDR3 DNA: TGTGCCAGCAGAGGTATGACAGACTCTAATGAAAAACTGTTTTTT

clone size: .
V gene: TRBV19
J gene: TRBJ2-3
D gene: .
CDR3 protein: CASKDAGASTDTQYF
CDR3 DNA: TGTGCCAGTAAAGACGCCGGGGCGAGCACAGATACGCAGTATTTT

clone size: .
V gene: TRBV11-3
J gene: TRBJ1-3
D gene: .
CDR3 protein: CASSHGRLSGNTIYF
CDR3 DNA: TGTGCCAGCAGCCATGGACGGCTCTCTGGAAACACCATATATTTT

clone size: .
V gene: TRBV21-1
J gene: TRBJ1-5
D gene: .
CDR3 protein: CASSTTGYSNQPQHF
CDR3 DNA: TGTGCCAGCAGCACGACGGGGTATAGCAATCAGCCCCAGCATTTT